This T cell receptor beta chain is from a study of blood T cell repertoires in COVID-19. Deletions cut 2 bases from V and 10 bases from J, with 15 bases between. Per the germline V gene, CDR1 is MNHNY and CDR2 is SVGAGI (reference sequence). The CDR3 loop spans 15 amino acids. As processed by the authors: Amplification with reference gene primers provided the estimates of nucleated cell counts. Assay: immunoSEQ multiplex PCR; the TCRdb copy retains only in-frame clones and omits some. V and J calls and clone size come straight from that table; D and trimming were deduced from the DNA. The sample has about 120,000 clones; about 81% are singletons.

The sequence derives from a woman in her forties or fifties with acute or convalescent COVID-19. What was sequenced was peripheral blood. The chain employs TRBV6-6 and TRBJ1-6; the D gene is possibly TRBD1 (5 bases). The DNA for the CDR3 is TGTGCCAGCAGTTACCTTCAGGGAACGGACTCACCCCTCCACTTT. Its protein product is CASSYLQGTDSPLHF.